The rows below give T cell receptor beta chains drawn from one sample of a study of human T cells and chemical hapten exposure. TCRdb fed the RACE reads into MiXCR, producing one record per CDR3 protein. The sample consists of 150,000 to 200,000 distinct CDR3 sequences, around 30% of them appearing once. Sequencing used whole blood, obtained in connection with sensitization to the hapten diphenylcyclopropenone (DPC). These receptors were collected from a woman younger than 45 with alopecia areata. Some clones in this sample may be carry-over from other donors' samples. The conserved cysteine and the conserved F or W are not part of the CDR3 here. The order of the fields is V gene, J gene, CDR3 protein.

TRBV6-2/TRBV6-3	TRBJ1-1	ASSWDSEAF
TRBV7-9	TRBJ2-7	ASSLTQIYEQY
TRBV11-3	TRBJ1-6	ASRTGENNSPLH
TRBV28	TRBJ2-3	ASNRGGTDTQY
TRBV11-1	TRBJ1-2	ASSLSQGDYGYT
TRBV10-3	TRBJ2-7	AISEYDYEQY
TRBV2	TRBJ2-5	ASSVETQY
TRBV6-1	TRBJ1-4	ASSPAPLTGEKLF
TRBV20-1	TRBJ2-5	SAGGGRGETQY
TRBV7-2	TRBJ2-3	ASSQGASTWTDTQY
TRBV28	TRBJ1-2	ASTGTGESYGYT
TRBV4-1	TRBJ1-2	ASSQVIGNYGYT
TRBV7-2	TRBJ1-1	ASRSGTVAF
TRBV20-1	TRBJ2-1	SASLAGGPVEQF
TRBV25-1	TRBJ1-4	ASSELTGIGEKLF
TRBV20-1	TRBJ1-2	SAREWGGQGSQGYT
TRBV5-1	TRBJ1-1	ASSLSGRNTEAF
TRBV20-1	TRBJ1-5	SARPGGNRQPQH
TRBV29-1	TRBJ2-6	SVRDSGANVLT
TRBV29-1	TRBJ1-2	SVGEEGYT
TRBV7-2	TRBJ1-5	ASSLVFGATQPQH
TRBV6-6	TRBJ1-6	ASSSGAYYNSPLH
TRBV5-1	TRBJ2-5	ASSGNSQETQY
TRBV10-3	TRBJ2-5	AIRSAQETQY
TRBV5-1	TRBJ1-1	ASSLPGSPEAF
TRBV6-1	TRBJ1-2	ASDGSGYT
TRBV12-5	TRBJ2-3	ASGLSTDTQY
TRBV2	TRBJ2-5	ASSETWETQY
TRBV28	TRBJ2-2	ASSLGIPGELF
TRBV30	TRBJ1-4	AWSSEKLF
TRBV6-6	TRBJ1-1	ASSYSSPRHTEAF
TRBV3-1	TRBJ1-2	ASSQQNGYT
TRBV6-5	TRBJ1-1	ASSYSWGGDRALGTEAF
TRBV28	TRBJ2-7	ASGPWTGGTYEQY
TRBV7-9	TRBJ1-6	ASSSSQGIHSPLH
TRBV12-3/TRBV12-4	TRBJ2-7	ASSPGDRALAHEQY
TRBV7-2	TRBJ2-3	ASHRTSGELGTDTQY
TRBV28	TRBJ1-3	ASMEGRGNTIY
TRBV28	TRBJ2-3	ASSLSPGTTDTQY
TRBV5-5	TRBJ1-2	ASSLEAEANYGYT
TRBV7-2	TRBJ1-6	ASSPYTPNSPLH
TRBV20-1	TRBJ1-1	SARLRVEGEAF
TRBV3-1	TRBJ2-1	ASSLGQGSLWNKQF
TRBV2	TRBJ2-7	ASSELDEQY
TRBV5-1	TRBJ2-1	ASSSQGANEQF
TRBV12-3/TRBV12-4	TRBJ1-2	ASSLQGGGYT
TRBV28	TRBJ2-1	ASSFKGEQF
TRBV29-1	TRBJ2-5	SIQSGVVGETQY
TRBV9	TRBJ1-1	ASSVDRVGTEAF
TRBV6-6	TRBJ1-1	ASSLRGSLMAF